This T cell receptor (beta chain) appears in the sequencing data of a study of blood T cell repertoires in COVID-19 (dated by TCRdb to 2020 to 2021). For the wider study: The collaborator samples originated in the United States, Italy and Spain and spanned the acute and convalescent phases of COVID-19. The prospective study material was composed of cDNA or gDNA derived from T cells, B-cell-depleted T cells, or PBMCs. Deeply sampled blood TCRbeta repertoires from subjects exposed to, actively infected with, or recovered from COVID-19 were included in the dataset. The repertoires were released in a freely available public database meant as a resource for research on the immune response to SARS-CoV-2. Samples were obtained from the ongoing ImmuneRACE study (first 160 participants) and from over 1,000 subjects provided by 6 global collaborators. A de-identified subject ID, COVID-19 status, age in years and sex were almost always included in the sample metadata. Where HLA class I and class II types were available, the types were taken from metadata supplied by the sample provider, not from assay-based typing. What the authors observed across the whole study: How much clinical and demographic metadata was included differed by source and by participant, and the metadata was provided uncurated.

TCRbeta CDR3 regions were amplified from genomic DNA using the immunoSEQ Assay, a bias-controlled multiplex PCR. On the study's bioinformatics: The number of nucleated cells in each sample was estimated by amplification of reference gene primers within the assay. To quantify the absolute abundance of each unique TCRbeta CDR3 rearrangement, sequence reads were collapsed and filtered. For each sample, productive Simpson clonality was calculated by taking the square root of Simpson's diversity index across productive rearrangements. This is the immuneACCESS table as TCRdb keeps it, with only in-frame sequences that have V and J called. A part of the clones is gone; compared with another copy, unresolved V genes explain less than half, and the rest is unexplained. Clone size and V and J calls were adopted from that table, with D and trimming inferred from the DNA. Counted in this sample were 120,000 or so clones; 88% of them appeared once. Approximately 3.3% of the sample belongs to the ten largest clones.

At the junction V is shortened by 8 bases and J by 5 bases; bases outside the gene matches: 14. The CDR3, cysteine through phenylalanine, is 16 amino acids long. Just CDR3 DNA is preserved here, 48 bases in frame from base 1. CDR1 and CDR2 (SNHLY, FYNNEI) derive from the germline V gene. This clone was detected only once. Its antigen remains unidentified. One base away there is no much larger clone; base qualities are not given. The collaborating institutions used their own protocols to collect whole blood in K2EDTA tubes. Collaborator samples were shipped for TCRbeta analysis as frozen whole blood, isolated PBMCs, or DNA extracted from either sample type.

The specimen was peripheral blood. The chain couples TRBV2 to TRBJ1-1; TRBD1 lines up with 10 middle nucleotides. This clonotype was sampled from a woman in her fifties or sixties with acute or convalescent COVID-19. The nucleotides are TGTGCCAGCGCTGTGCCGGGACAGGGGTATCTTACTGAAGCTTTCTTT. Its amino acids are CASAVPGQGYLTEAFF. This CDR3, with the reference TRBV2 and TRBJ1-1 proteins standing in past its ends, gives the full variable domain EPEVTQTPSHQVTQMGQEVILRCVPISNHLYFYWYRQILGQKVEFLVSFYNNEISEKSEIFDDQFSVERPDGSNFTLKIRSTKLEDSAMYFCASAVPGQGYLTEAFFGQGTRLTVV.